The TCR beta chain described here comes from a study of response to subunit inactivated influenza vaccine. This clonotype was found many times. CDR1 and CDR2 (germline): SGDLS, YYNGEE. V lost 2 bases and J 2 bases, leaving 9 bases between the germline ends. The CDR3 runs to 14 residues. One entry per CDR3 protein, called by TCRdb with MiXCR from the RT-PCR reads. The sample contains just under 250,000 distinct CDR3 sequences, about 12% of which appear only once. This specimen was non-naive T cells sorted from PBMCs, taken around 15 days before vaccination. The gene calls are TRBV9 and TRBJ2-3, with a tentative D call TRBD1 (6 bases). The source is a man aged 45-60 years who received an inactivated influenza vaccine. CDR3 sequence: CASSVQGYTDTQYF. The CDR3 DNA reads TGTGCCAGCAGCGTGCAGGGGTACACAGATACGCAGTATTTT.